Listed below are T cell receptor beta chains from one sample, sequenced in a study of blood T cell repertoires in COVID-19. Data came from immunoSEQ multiplex PCR; TCRdb stores just in-frame clones and leaves some out. The sample shows roughly 130,000 clones, over 80% of them seen only once. The sequenced sample consisted of peripheral blood. These receptors were taken from a man in his 60s with active or convalescent COVID-19. CDR3s include the opening cysteine and the closing phenylalanine or tryptophan. The D gene is left open where the match is weak. Rows may omit the clone size; those that give it use once, few, many or a size class.

abundance,v_gene,j_gene,d_gene,CDR3nt,CDR3aa
.,TRBV15,TRBJ2-1,TRBD2,TGTGCCACCAGCAGAGAAAGACTAGCGGGATTTAATGAGCAGTTCTTC,CATSRERLAGFNEQFF
.,TRBV4-2,TRBJ2-4,TRBD1,TGTGCCAGCAGCCAGGGAGGACAGGGTAAAAACATTCAGTACTTC,CASSQGGQGKNIQYF
few,TRBV10-3,TRBJ1-1,.,TGTGCCATCAGTCCCGGGACAATGAACACTGAAGCTTTCTTT,CAISPGTMNTEAFF
.,TRBV18,TRBJ1-5,.,TGTGCCAGTACAAGGGGTTATAATCAGCCCCAGCATTTT,CASTRGYNQPQHF
.,TRBV5-6,TRBJ1-1,TRBD1,TGTGCCAGCAGCGCCACGGTCAGGACAGGTCTAGTCACTGAAGCTTTCTTT,CASSATVRTGLVTEAFF
.,TRBV9,TRBJ1-2,TRBD1,TGTGCCAGCAGCGTAGGGGGACAGGGGGGCTATGGCTACACCTTC,CASSVGGQGGYGYTF
.,TRBV12-3/TRBV12-4,TRBJ1-1,.,TGTGCCAGCAGTTTCCCATTGAACACTGAAGCTTTCTTT,CASSFPLNTEAFF
.,TRBV9,TRBJ2-7,TRBD2,TGTGCCAGCAGCGTAGGGGGAGGGAGCCCATACGAGCAGTACTTC,CASSVGGGSPYEQYF
.,TRBV3-1/TRBV3-2,TRBJ2-2,TRBD2,TGTGCCAGCAGCCAGCCTAGACTAGCGGGAGACACCGGGGAGCTGTTTTTT,CASSQPRLAGDTGELFF
.,TRBV9,TRBJ2-7,TRBD2,TGTGCCAGCAGCCCGACGGGAGGCAGGGACTCCTACGAGCAGTACTTC,CASSPTGGRDSYEQYF
few,TRBV7-8,TRBJ2-7,.,TGTGCCAGCAGCGCAGGGTCCGAACTTGAGCAGTACTTC,CASSAGSELEQYF
.,TRBV2,TRBJ2-7,TRBD2,TGTGCCAGCAGTGAAACTAGCGGGAGGACGTACGAGCAGTACTTC,CASSETSGRTYEQYF
.,TRBV25-1,TRBJ1-2,.,TGTGCCAGCAGCCCCTTCGGGACAAAGAACTATGGCTACACCTTC,CASSPFGTKNYGYTF
.,TRBV5-4,TRBJ2-1,TRBD1,TGTGCCAGCAGCCGTGACAGGGCTGGTGAGCAGTTCTTC,CASSRDRAGEQFF
.,TRBV27,TRBJ2-3,TRBD2,TGTGCCAGCAGAACCCTAGCGGGAGCAGATACGCAGTATTTT,CASRTLAGADTQYF
few,TRBV7-9,TRBJ1-1,TRBD1,TGTGCCAGCAGCCCTACAGGGGGCAACACTGAAGCTTTCTTT,CASSPTGGNTEAFF
.,TRBV27,TRBJ2-5,TRBD1,TGTGCCAGCAGTGAGACAGGGGAGCAAGAGACCCAGTACTTC,CASSETGEQETQYF
once,TRBV3-1/TRBV3-2,TRBJ1-3,.,TGTGCCAGCAGCCGGAACAGTGTTGAAAACACCATATATTTT,CASSRNSVENTIYF
.,TRBV27,TRBJ1-5,.,TGTGCCAGCAGTTTAGGGACCGGGGGGAATCAGCCCCAGCATTTT,CASSLGTGGNQPQHF
.,TRBV5-4,TRBJ2-7,TRBD2,TGTGCCAGCAGCTTGGCCGCTAGCGGGAGCTCCTACGAGCAGTACTTC,CASSLAASGSSYEQYF
.,TRBV5-1,TRBJ2-4,.,TGCGCCAGCAGCTTGGCCCAGGGGAGTCTGTACTTC,CASSLAQGSLYF
.,TRBV15,TRBJ2-5,TRBD2,TGTGCCACCAGCAGAGATGTGGGAGGGTTGGAGACCCAGTACTTC,CATSRDVGGLETQYF
.,TRBV7-3,TRBJ1-2,.,TGTGCCAGCAGCTTAGGTCCGGGGTATGGCTACACCTTC,CASSLGPGYGYTF
.,TRBV29-1,TRBJ2-1,TRBD2,TGCAGCGTTGGGGCTAGCGGGAGGGCCAGACAATATGAGCAGTTCTTC,CSVGASGRARQYEQFF
.,TRBV7-7,TRBJ2-5,TRBD1,TGTGCTAGCAGCCCAGGACAGGGAGAGACCCAGTACTTC,CASSPGQGETQYF
once,TRBV27,TRBJ1-2,TRBD1,TGTGCCAGCAGGATTGACAGGGGGCTGGACTATGGCTACACCTTC,CASRIDRGLDYGYTF
.,TRBV7-3,TRBJ2-2,TRBD2,TGTGCCAGCAGCTTCCAACCGGGACTAGCGGCCACCGGGGAGCTGTTTTTT,CASSFQPGLAATGELFF
.,TRBV7-9,TRBJ2-1,TRBD2,TGTGCCAGCAGCTTAGTGGGGGCTAGCGGGAGGGCAAGGAATGAGCAGTTCTTC,CASSLVGASGRARNEQFF
.,TRBV7-2,TRBJ1-1,TRBD1,TGTGCCAGCAGCCTGACAGGGCCGAGCGCTGAAGCTTTCTTT,CASSLTGPSAEAFF
.,TRBV28,TRBJ2-4,TRBD1,TGTGCCAGCAGTTCTATGGGACAGGGGGAAAACATTCAGTACTTC,CASSSMGQGENIQYF
.,TRBV3-1/TRBV3-2,TRBJ2-3,.,TGTGCCAGCAGCCGCACACAGGGTTCAGATACGCAGTATTTT,CASSRTQGSDTQYF
.,TRBV7-8,TRBJ1-5,.,TGTGCCAGCAGCTTAGGATCGGGGGTTGATCAGCCCCAGCATTTT,CASSLGSGVDQPQHF
.,TRBV18,TRBJ1-4,TRBD1,TGTGCCAGCTCAAATAACCGCGGGACAGGGTCTGAAAAACTGTTTTTT,CASSNNRGTGSEKLFF
.,TRBV5-1,TRBJ2-7,TRBD1,TGCGCCAGCAGCATAGGGGGCGCGTACGAGCAGTACTTC,CASSIGGAYEQYF
.,TRBV27,TRBJ2-1,.,TGTGCCAGCAGTTTACTAGGGCGGGCAAGCGAGCAGTTCTTC,CASSLLGRASEQFF
.,TRBV7-2,TRBJ2-1,.,TGTGCCAGCAGCTTCTCTTGGGGGGAAGGATACAATGAGCAGTTCTTC,CASSFSWGEGYNEQFF
.,TRBV3-1/TRBV3-2,TRBJ2-1,TRBD2,TGTGCCAGCAGCCAAGAAACGGCGGGAGGAAGGAATGAGCAGTTCTTC,CASSQETAGGRNEQFF
.,TRBV7-2,TRBJ2-1,TRBD2,TGTGCCAGGAGCCTAGCGGGAGGGCCCTACAATGAGCAGTTCTTC,CARSLAGGPYNEQFF
.,TRBV5-1,TRBJ1-4,.,TGCGCCAGCAGCTGGGGCCGACAAGCCCCTAATGTAAAACTGTTTTTT,CASSWGRQAPNVKLFF
.,TRBV12-5,TRBJ2-1,.,TGTGCTAGTGGTTTAGGCTCGTCTAGACTCAATGAGCAGTTCTTC,CASGLGSSRLNEQFF
.,TRBV2,TRBJ2-1,TRBD2,TGTGCCAGCACTAAACTAGCGGGATCCTACAATGAGCAGTTCTTC,CASTKLAGSYNEQFF